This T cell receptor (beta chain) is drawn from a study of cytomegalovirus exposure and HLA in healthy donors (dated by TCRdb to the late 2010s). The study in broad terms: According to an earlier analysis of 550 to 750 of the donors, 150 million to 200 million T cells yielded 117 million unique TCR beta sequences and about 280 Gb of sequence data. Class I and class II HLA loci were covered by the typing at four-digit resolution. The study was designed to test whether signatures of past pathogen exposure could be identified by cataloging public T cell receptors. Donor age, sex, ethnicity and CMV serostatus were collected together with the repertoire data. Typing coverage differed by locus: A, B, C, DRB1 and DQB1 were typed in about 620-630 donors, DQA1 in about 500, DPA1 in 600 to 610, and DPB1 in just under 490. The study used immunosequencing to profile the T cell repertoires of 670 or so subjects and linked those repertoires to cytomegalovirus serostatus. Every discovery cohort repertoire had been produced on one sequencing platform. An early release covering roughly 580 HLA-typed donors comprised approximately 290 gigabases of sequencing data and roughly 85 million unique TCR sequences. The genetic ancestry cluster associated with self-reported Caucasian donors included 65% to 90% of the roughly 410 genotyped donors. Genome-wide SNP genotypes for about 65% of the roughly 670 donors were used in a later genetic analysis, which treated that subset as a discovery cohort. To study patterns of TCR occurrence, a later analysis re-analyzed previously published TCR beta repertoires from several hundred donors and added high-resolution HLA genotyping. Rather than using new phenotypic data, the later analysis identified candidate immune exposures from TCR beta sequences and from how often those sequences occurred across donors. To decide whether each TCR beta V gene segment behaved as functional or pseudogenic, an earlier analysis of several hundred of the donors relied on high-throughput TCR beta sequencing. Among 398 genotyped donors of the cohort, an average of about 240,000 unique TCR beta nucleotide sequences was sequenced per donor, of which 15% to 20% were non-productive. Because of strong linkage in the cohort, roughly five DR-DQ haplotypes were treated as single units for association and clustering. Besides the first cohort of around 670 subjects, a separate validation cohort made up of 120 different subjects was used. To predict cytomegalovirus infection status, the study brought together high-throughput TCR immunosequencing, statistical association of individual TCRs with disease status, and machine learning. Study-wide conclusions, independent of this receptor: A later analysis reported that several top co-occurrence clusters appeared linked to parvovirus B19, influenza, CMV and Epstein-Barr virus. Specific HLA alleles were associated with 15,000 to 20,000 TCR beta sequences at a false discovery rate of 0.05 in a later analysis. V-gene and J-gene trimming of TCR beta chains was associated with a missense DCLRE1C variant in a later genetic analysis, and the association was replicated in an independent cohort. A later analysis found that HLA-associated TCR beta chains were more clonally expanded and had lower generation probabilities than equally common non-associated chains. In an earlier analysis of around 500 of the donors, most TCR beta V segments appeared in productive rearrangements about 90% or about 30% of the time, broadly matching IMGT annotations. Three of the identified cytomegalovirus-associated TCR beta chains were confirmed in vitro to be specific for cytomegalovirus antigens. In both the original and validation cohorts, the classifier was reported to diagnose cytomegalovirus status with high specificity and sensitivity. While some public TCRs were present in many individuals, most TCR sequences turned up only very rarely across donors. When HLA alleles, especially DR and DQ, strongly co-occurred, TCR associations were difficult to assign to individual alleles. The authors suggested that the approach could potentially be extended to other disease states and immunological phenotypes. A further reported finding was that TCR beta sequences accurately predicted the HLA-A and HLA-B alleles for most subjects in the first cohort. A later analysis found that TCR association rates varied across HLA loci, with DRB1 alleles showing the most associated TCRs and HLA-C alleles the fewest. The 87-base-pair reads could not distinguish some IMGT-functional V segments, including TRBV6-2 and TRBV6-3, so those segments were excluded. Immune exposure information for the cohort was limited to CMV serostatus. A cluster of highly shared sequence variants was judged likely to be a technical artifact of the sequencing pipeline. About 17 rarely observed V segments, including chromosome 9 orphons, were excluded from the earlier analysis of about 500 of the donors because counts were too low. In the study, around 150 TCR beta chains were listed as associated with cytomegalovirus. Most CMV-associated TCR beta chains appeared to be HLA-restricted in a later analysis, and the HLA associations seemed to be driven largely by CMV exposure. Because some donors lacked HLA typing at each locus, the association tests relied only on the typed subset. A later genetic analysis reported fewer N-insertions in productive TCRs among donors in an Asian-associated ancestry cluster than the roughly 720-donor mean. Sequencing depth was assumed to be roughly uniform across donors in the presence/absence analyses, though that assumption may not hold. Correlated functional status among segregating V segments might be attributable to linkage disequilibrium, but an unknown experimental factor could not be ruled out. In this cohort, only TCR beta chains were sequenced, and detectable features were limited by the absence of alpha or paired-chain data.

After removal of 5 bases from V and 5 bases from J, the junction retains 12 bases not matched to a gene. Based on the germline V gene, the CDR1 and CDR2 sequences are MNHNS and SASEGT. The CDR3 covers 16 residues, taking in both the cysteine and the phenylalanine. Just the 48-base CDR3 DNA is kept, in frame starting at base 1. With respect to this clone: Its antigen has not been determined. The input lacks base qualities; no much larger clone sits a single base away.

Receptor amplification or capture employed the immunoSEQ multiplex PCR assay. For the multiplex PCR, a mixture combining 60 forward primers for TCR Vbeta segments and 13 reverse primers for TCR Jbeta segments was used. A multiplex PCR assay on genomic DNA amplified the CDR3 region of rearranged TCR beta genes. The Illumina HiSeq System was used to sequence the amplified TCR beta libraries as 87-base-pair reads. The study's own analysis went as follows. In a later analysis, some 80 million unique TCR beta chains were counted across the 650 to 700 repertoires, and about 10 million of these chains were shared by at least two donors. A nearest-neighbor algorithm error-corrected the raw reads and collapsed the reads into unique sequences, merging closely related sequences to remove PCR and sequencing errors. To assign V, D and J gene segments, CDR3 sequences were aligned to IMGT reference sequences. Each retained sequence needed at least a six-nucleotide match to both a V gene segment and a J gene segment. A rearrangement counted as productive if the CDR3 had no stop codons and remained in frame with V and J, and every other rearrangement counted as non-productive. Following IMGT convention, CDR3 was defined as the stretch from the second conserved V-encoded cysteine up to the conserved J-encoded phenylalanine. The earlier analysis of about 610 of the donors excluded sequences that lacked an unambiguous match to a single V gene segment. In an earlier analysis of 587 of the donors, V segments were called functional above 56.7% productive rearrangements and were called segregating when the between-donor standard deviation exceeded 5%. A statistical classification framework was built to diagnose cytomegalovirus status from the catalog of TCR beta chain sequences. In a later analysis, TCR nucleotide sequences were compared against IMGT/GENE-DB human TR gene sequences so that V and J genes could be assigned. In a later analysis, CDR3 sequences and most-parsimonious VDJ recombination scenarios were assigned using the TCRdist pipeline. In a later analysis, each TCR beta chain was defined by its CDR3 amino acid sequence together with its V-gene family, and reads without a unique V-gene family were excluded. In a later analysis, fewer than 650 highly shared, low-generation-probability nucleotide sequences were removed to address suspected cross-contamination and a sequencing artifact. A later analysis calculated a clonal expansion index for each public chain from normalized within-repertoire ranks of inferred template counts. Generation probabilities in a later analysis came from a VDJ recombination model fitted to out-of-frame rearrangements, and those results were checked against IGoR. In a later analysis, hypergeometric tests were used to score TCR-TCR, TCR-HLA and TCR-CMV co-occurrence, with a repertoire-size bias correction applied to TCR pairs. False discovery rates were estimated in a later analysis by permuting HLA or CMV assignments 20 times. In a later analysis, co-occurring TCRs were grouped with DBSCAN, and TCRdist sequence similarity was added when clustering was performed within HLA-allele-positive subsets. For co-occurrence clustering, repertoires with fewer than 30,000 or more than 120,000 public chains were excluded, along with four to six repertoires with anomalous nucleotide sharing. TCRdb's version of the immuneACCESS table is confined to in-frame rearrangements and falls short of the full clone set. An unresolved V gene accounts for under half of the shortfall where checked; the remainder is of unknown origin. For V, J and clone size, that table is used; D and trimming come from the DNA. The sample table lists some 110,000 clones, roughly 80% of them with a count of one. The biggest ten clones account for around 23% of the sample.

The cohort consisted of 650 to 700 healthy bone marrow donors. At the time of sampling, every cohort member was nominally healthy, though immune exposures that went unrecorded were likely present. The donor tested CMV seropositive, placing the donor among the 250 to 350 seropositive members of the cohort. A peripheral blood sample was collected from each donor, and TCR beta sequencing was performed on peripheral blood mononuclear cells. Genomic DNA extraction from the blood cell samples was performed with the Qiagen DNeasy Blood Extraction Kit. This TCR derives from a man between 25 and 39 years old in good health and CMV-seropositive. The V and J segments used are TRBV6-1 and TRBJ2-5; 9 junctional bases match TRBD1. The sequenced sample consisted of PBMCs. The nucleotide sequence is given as TGTGCCAGCAGTCAAGAAAACAGGGGGCTAGGGGAGACCCAGTACTTC. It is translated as CASSQENRGLGETQYF.